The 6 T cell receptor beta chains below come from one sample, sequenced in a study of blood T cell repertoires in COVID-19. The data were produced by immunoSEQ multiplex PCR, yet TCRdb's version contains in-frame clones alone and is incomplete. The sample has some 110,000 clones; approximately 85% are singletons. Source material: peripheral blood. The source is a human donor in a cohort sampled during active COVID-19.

The DNA for the CDR3 is TGTGCCAGCAGTTCCCCGACAGGGGTTAACACTGAAGCTTTCTTT. It encodes CASSSPTGVNTEAFF. The chain has TRBV6-2 or TRBV6-3 and TRBJ1-1, with 8 bases identical to TRBD1. This CDR3 has 15 residues. The J segment lost 2 bases and the V segment lost 4 bases, leaving 6 bases of the junction unmatched. Germline loops: CDR1 MNHEY, CDR2 SVGEGT.

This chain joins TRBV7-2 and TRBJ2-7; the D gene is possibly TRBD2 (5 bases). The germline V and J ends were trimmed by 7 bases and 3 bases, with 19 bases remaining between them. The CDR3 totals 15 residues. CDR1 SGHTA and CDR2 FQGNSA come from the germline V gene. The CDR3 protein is CASTLDSLPYYEQYF. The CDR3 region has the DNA TGTGCCAGCACCCTGGACTCGCTACCCTACTACGAGCAGTACTTC.

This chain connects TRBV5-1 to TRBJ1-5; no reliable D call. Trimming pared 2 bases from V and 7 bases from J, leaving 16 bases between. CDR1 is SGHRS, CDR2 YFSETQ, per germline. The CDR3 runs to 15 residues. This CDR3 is CASSLEPGSRQPQHF. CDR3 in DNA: TGCGCCAGCAGCTTAGAGCCGGGGTCACGGCAGCCCCAGCATTTT.

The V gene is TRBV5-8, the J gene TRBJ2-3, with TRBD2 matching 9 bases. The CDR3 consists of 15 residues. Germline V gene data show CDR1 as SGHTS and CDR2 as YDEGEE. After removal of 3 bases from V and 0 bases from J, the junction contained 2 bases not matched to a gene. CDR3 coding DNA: TGTGCCAGCAGCTCCGGGACTAGCAGCACAGATACGCAGTATTTT. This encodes CASSSGTSSTDTQYF.

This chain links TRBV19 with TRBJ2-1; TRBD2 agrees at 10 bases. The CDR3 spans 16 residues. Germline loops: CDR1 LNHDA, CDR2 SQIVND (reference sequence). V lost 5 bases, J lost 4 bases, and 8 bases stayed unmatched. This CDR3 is CASSLWTSGFYNEQFF. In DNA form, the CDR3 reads TGTGCCAGTAGTTTGTGGACTAGCGGTTTTTACAATGAGCAGTTCTTC.

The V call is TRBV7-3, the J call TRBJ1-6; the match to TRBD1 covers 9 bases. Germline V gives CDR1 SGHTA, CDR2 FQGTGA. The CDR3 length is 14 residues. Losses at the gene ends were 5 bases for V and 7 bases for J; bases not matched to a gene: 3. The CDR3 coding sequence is TGTGCCAGCAGCGCAGGACAGGGGAATTCACCCCTCCACTTT. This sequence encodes CASSAGQGNSPLHF.